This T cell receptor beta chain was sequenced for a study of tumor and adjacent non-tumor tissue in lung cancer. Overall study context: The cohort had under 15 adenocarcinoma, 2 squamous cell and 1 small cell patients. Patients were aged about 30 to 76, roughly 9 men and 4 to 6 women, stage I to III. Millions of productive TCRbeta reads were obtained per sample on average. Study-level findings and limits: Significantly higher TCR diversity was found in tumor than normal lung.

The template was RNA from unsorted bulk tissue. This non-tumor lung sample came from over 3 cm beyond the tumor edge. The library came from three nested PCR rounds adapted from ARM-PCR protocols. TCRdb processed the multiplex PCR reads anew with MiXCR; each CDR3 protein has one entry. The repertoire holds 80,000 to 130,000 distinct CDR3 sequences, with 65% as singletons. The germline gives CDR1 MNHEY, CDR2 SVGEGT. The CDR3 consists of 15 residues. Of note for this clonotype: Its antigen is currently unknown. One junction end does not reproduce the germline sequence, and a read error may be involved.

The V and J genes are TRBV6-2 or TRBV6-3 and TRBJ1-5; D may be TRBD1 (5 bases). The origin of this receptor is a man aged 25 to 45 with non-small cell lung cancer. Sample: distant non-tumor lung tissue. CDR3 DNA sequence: TGTGTCAGCAGTTACGAAGGGGCGAGGGATTTGCCCCAGCATTTC. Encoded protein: CVSSYEGARDLPQHF.